These 11 T cell receptor beta chains originate from one sample sequenced in a study of T-cell reconstitution after alpha-beta-depleted transplantation in children. The library targeted TCRbeta and was prepared with unique molecular identifiers. Each CDR3 protein gets one entry after TCRdb re-called the PCR reads with MiXCR. The sample consists of about 590,000 distinct CDR3 sequences, 10% to 15% of them appearing once. The specimen comprised PBMCs, mostly from graft donor cells, sampled 360 days after TCRalphabeta/CD19-depleted stem cell transplant. The receptors here all came from a male patient between 5 and 17 years old who had a stem cell transplant for acute myeloid leukemia, so the T cells may come from the graft donor.

As to this clonotype: One end of the junction does not line up with germline, which may come from a read error. The chain has TRBV7-2 and TRBJ1-4; D possibly corresponds to TRBD1 (5 bases). The germline V gene has CDR1 SGHTA and CDR2 FQGNSA. CDR3 length: 19 residues. The CDR3 bases are TGTACCAGCAGTTTAGCGATTTGGGTCGGGGGTTCAACTAATGAAAAACTGTTTTTT. As protein: CTSSLAIWVGGSTNEKLFF.

This chain connects TRBV4-2 to TRBJ2-4, with TRBD2 identical over 8 bases. The junction had 6 bases not matched to a gene; V was cut back by 1 base and J by 4 bases. The CDR3 runs to 16 residues. From germline, CDR1 is LGHNA and CDR2 YNFKEQ. The CDR3 region is CASSQGELAEKNIQYF. CDR3 coding DNA: TGTGCCAGCAGCCAAGGGGAACTAGCGGAAAAAAACATTCAGTACTTC.

The sample holds a few counts of this clonotype. J is TRBJ1-5 and V is TRBV12-3 or TRBV12-4; a weak D match, TRBD1 (6 bases). The CDR3 is 15 residues long. Trimming shortened V by 1 base and J by 1 base, and 8 bases separated the two germline ends. Here the CDR3 DNA reads TGTGCCAGCAGTTTAGTAGGGGGGAGCAATCAGCCCCAGCATTTT. Protein sequence: CASSLVGGSNQPQHF.

The chain couples TRBV28 to TRBJ1-6; 10 bases map to TRBD1. V shed 5 bases, J shed 6 bases, and the junction held 7 bases outside the gene matches. The CDR3 runs to 16 residues. Germline V gene data show CDR1 as MDHEN and CDR2 as SYDVKM. This CDR3 is CASSDRQGAGNSPLHF. The CDR3, as DNA: TGTGCCAGCAGTGATCGACAGGGGGCCGGTAATTCACCCCTCCACTTT. Full variable domain (rest looked up from reference TRBV28 and TRBJ1-6): DVKVTQSSRYLVKRTGEKVFLECVQDMDHENMFWYRQDPGLGLRLIYFSYDVKMKEKGDIPEGYSVSREKKERFSLILESASTNQTSMYLCASSDRQGAGNSPLHFGNGTRLTVT.

This clonotype was counted many times. The chain joins TRBV20-1 to TRBJ2-3; tentative D call: TRBD2 (6 bases). CDR3 length: 13 amino acids. Germline V gene lookup returns CDR1 DFQATT and CDR2 SNEGSKA (reference sequence). The CDR3 here is CRKSGLLTDTQYF. Written as DNA, the CDR3 is TGCAGGAAGAGCGGGCTCCTCACAGATACGCAGTATTTT.

Within the sample, this clonotype is medium-sized (0.01 to 0.1%). The gene calls are TRBV28 and TRBJ2-7; TRBD1 matches at 9 bases. V gave up 8 bases and J gave up 2 bases; unmatched junction bases: 7. The CDR3 runs to 14 residues. CDR1 and CDR2 from the germline V gene are MDHEN and SYDVKM. The CDR3 DNA follows: TGTGCCAGCCGGGGAAGACAGGGGGCCTACGAGCAGTACTTC. As protein: CASRGRQGAYEQYF.

J is TRBJ2-1 and V is TRBV3-1, with D hard to call. The V and J ends lost 4 bases and 7 bases respectively, with 8 bases between them. This CDR3 is built from 12 residues. CDR1 and CDR2 (germline): LGHDT, YNNKEL (reference sequence). This chain's CDR3 is CASSPYTNEQFF. CDR3 DNA: TGTGCCAGCAGCCCATATACGAATGAGCAGTTCTTC.

J is TRBJ2-7 and V is TRBV20-1; 10 bases line up with TRBD1. Germline trimming cut 6 bases from V and 4 bases from J; bases unmatched to any gene: 6. Germline assignment: CDR1 DFQATT and CDR2 SNEGSKA (reference sequence). The CDR3 is 13 residues long. CDR3 DNA: TGCAGTGCGGTTCGGGACAGGGGATACGAGCAGTACTTC. It codes for CSAVRDRGYEQYF.

This chain joins TRBV29-1 and TRBJ1-1; 11 bases are shared with TRBD1. The CDR3 length is 14 residues. J lost 0 bases, V lost 6 bases, and 3 bases had no gene match. Germline CDR1 is SQVTM and CDR2 is ANQGSEA. In DNA form, the CDR3 reads TGCAGCGTCGGACAGGGGGCCTTGAACACTGAAGCTTTCTTT. It encodes CSVGQGALNTEAFF.

This clonotype was counted at least ten times. The chain joins TRBV20-1 to TRBJ2-2, with 7 bases that match TRBD2. After removal of 3 bases from V and 9 bases from J, the junction contained 16 bases not matched to a gene. Germline V gene data show CDR1 as DFQATT and CDR2 as SNEGSKA (reference sequence). The CDR3 sequence is 16 residues long. The CDR3 coding sequence is TGCAGTGCTAGGAGGGACTACCGCGAGCGAGGTCGGGAGCTGTTTTTT. Translated: CSARRDYRERGRELFF.

The table lists this clonotype with many counts. The chain joins TRBV29-1 to TRBJ2-2; TRBD2 agrees at 7 bases. Trimming cost V 7 bases and J 6 bases; bases outside gene matches: 8. The CDR3 is made up of 13 amino acids. CDR1 SQVTM and CDR2 ANQGSEA come from the germline V gene. Here the CDR3 reads CSGGLGLPGELFF. The CDR3 coding sequence is TGCAGCGGCGGACTAGGTCTACCCGGGGAGCTGTTTTTT.